This T cell receptor beta chain was documented in a study of T-cell reconstitution after alpha-beta-depleted transplantation in children. With respect to this clonotype: Its specificity is unknown.

General study findings and limits: Alpha-beta T cells about two months after transplant reportedly derived from several hundred expanded graft clones. Among T cells one year after transplant, newly produced cells accounted for most counts and diversity.

Unique molecular identifiers tagged the TCRbeta library. TCRdb processed the PCR reads anew with MiXCR; each CDR3 protein has one entry. Of around 490,000 distinct CDR3 sequences listed, over 10% are singletons. The sequencing used PBMCs, mostly from graft donor cells, collected 180 days after TCRalphabeta/CD19-depleted stem cell transplant. The origin of this receptor is a female patient aged 2 to 10 who had a stem cell transplant for aplastic anemia, so the T cells may come from the graft donor.

The CDR3 DNA reads as TGCAGCGTTGAAAAGGTGATGAACAATGAGCAGTTCTTC. Amino acid sequence: CSVEKVMNNEQFF. The V gene is TRBV29-1, the J gene TRBJ2-1; D ambiguous. This CDR3 is built from 13 residues. Germline V gene sequence: CDR1 SQVTM, CDR2 ANQGSEA. V was trimmed by 2 bases and J by 5 bases, leaving 10 bases between them.